This T cell receptor beta chain was documented in a study of blood T cell repertoires in COVID-19. Clones were sequenced by immunoSEQ multiplex PCR, and TCRdb holds only the in-frame ones, with some missing. The sample lists around 300,000 clones, 85% to 90% occurring once. Germline values: CDR1 MNHNS, CDR2 SASEGT. V lost 2 bases and J lost 3, with 9 bases in between. The CDR3 loop spans 14 amino acids. The sample taken for sequencing was PBMCs or T cells enriched from blood (not recorded which). This TCR was sampled from a woman younger than 35 who had recovered from COVID-19. The chain joins TRBV6-1 to TRBJ2-3; weak D call: TRBD2 (5 bases). In DNA form, the CDR3 reads TGTGCCAGCAGTGAATTTGAGGGTACAGATACGCAGTATTTT. It translates to CASSEFEGTDTQYF.